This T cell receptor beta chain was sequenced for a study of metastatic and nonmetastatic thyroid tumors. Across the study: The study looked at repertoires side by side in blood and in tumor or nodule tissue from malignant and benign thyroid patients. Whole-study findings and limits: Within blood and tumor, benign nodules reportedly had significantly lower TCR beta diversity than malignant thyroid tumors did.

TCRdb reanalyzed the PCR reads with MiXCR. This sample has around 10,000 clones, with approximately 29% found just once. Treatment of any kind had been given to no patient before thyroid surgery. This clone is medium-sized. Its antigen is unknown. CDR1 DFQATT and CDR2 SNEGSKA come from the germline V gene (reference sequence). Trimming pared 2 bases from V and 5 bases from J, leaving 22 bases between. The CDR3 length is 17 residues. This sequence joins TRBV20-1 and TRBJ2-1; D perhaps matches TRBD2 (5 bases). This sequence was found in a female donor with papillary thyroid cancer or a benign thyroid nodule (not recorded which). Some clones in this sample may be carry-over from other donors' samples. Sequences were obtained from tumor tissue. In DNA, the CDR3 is TGCAGTGCTAGACACCTCACTCGGACTGCTGGGAACAATGAGCAGTTCTTC. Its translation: CSARHLTRTAGNNEQFF.